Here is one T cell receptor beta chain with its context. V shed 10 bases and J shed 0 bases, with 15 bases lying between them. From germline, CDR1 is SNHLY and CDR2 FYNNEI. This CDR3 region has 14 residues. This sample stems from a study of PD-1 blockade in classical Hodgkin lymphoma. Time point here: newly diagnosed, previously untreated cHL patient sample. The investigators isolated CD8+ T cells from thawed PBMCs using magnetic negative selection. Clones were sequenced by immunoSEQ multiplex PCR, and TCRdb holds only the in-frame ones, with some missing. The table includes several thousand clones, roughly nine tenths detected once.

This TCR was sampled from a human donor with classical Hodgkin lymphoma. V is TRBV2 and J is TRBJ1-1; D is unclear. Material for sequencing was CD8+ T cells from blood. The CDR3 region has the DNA TGTGCCATTCTCCCGGGCCCCATGAACACTGAAGCTTTCTTT. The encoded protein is CAILPGPMNTEAFF.